This T cell receptor beta chain was identified in a study of control samples from healthy donors and cancer patients. Profiling relied on immunoSEQ multiplex PCR, and the TCRdb table lists in-frame clones only, not all of them. Counted here are about 130,000 clones, 85% to 90% occurring once; the ten biggest clones make up over 6.5%. Only one count was recorded for this clone. The CDR3 runs to 14 residues. Trimming cost V 8 bases and J 4 bases, with 15 bases left between them. Germline V gene data show CDR1 as LNHDA and CDR2 as SQIVND (reference sequence). The sequence came from a man in his fifties or sixties with head and neck cancer. Sample: PBMCs. The V and J genes are TRBV19 and TRBJ1-5, with TRBD1 as a possible D gene (5 bases). CDR3 nucleotide sequence: TGTGCCAGTGAGGACAAGCCTTCAAATCAGCCCCAGCATTTT. It is translated as CASEDKPSNQPQHF.